These T cell receptor beta chains were read from a single sample in a study of a mutant IDH1 vaccine in newly diagnosed glioma. Libraries were prepared by immunoSEQ multiplex PCR; TCRdb keeps only in-frame clonotypes and omits some of them. The sample yields 60,000 or so clones, around 84% seen once. Their recognized antigens are unknown. The input for sequencing was PBMCs, taken from a glioma patient whose treatment included an IDH1 peptide vaccine. These TCRs come from a woman in her fifties or sixties with glioma. The CDR3 runs from the conserved cysteine through the conserved F or W. The order of the fields is J gene, V gene, clone size, D gene, CDR3 protein, CDR3 DNA. A D gene is named only where the DNA matches it firmly. The size field is filled for only some rows; it gives once, few, many or a size class.

>TRBJ2-7|TRBV7-8|once|.
CASSSDYEQYF
TGTGCCAGCAGCTCGGACTACGAGCAGTACTTC
>TRBJ2-3|TRBV9|.|.
CASSATNTQYF
TGTGCCAGCAGCGCGACAAACACGCAGTATTTT
>TRBJ1-6|TRBV9|.|.
CASSARRDSPLHF
TGTGCCAGCAGCGCCCGACGGGATTCACCCCTCCACTTT
>TRBJ1-2|TRBV20-1|.|.
CSAGTGWGYTF
TGCAGTGCTGGTACAGGGTGGGGCTACACCTTC
>TRBJ1-2|TRBV7-9|.|TRBD1
CASSDYRDSLLRNYGYTF
TGTGCCAGCAGCGATTACCGGGACAGCCTCCTCCGAAACTATGGCTACACCTTC
>TRBJ2-7|TRBV27|.|.
CASSPTVLKGGDPYEQYF
TGTGCCAGCAGTCCCACGGTCCTGAAAGGTGGGGACCCCTACGAGCAGTACTTC
>TRBJ2-2|TRBV27|.|TRBD1
CASSHDRELPGELFF
TGTGCCAGCAGCCACGACAGGGAACTCCCCGGGGAGCTGTTTTTT
>TRBJ2-2|TRBV18|.|TRBD2
CASSPGRGSNTGELFF
TGTGCCAGCTCCCCCGGGAGGGGCTCGAACACCGGGGAGCTGTTTTTT
>TRBJ2-3|TRBV18|.|.
CASSPPARTDTQYF
TGTGCCAGCTCACCACCGGCTAGAACAGATACGCAGTATTTT
>TRBJ1-3|TRBV30|.|.
CAWRGPLLGEGNTIYF
TGTGCCTGGAGGGGCCCCCTGTTGGGGGAAGGAAACACCATATATTTT
>TRBJ2-5|TRBV7-3|.|.
CASSVRVSQETQYF
TGTGCCAGCAGCGTCAGGGTATCCCAAGAGACCCAGTACTTC
>TRBJ2-3|TRBV19|.|.
CASSTRGPFSTDTQYF
TGTGCCAGTAGTACCAGGGGCCCATTTAGCACAGATACGCAGTATTTT
>TRBJ1-1|TRBV6-5|.|.
CASSTGSPNTEAFF
TGTGCCAGCAGTACCGGGAGCCCGAACACTGAAGCTTTCTTT
>TRBJ2-4|TRBV2|.|.
CASNRDNKNIQYF
TGTGCCAGCAACAGGGATAACAAAAACATTCAGTACTTC
>TRBJ1-6|TRBV9|.|.
CASSEGPIRYNSPLHF
TGTGCCAGCAGCGAAGGACCCATACGCTATAATTCACCCCTCCACTTT
>TRBJ2-2|TRBV5-4|.|TRBD1
CASSLAPGTGNTGELFF
TGTGCCAGCAGCTTGGCCCCCGGGACAGGGAACACCGGGGAGCTGTTTTTT
>TRBJ2-3|TRBV10-3|.|.
CAISMDGSTDTQYF
TGTGCCATCAGCATGGACGGTAGCACAGATACGCAGTATTTT
>TRBJ1-2|TRBV29-1|.|.
CSVVGLLKGNYGYTF
TGCAGCGTTGTAGGGTTGTTAAAGGGAAACTATGGCTACACCTTC
>TRBJ1-1|TRBV19|few|TRBD1
CASSMDGQGPEAFF
TGTGCCAGTAGTATGGATGGACAGGGCCCGGAAGCTTTCTTT
>TRBJ1-1|TRBV15|.|TRBD1
CATSRTDRGNWNTEAFF
TGTGCCACCAGCAGGACGGACAGGGGGAATTGGAACACTGAAGCTTTCTTT
>TRBJ2-7|TRBV2|.|TRBD1
CASTSGTGSAEQYF
TGTGCCAGCACCTCCGGGACAGGGTCGGCCGAGCAGTACTTC
>TRBJ1-6|TRBV5-4|few|TRBD1
CASQALGTGTIDSPLHF
TGTGCCAGCCAAGCCCTCGGGACAGGGACGATTGATTCACCCCTCCACTTT
>TRBJ2-7|TRBV2|.|.
CASSGLGNPFMF
TGTGCCAGCAGTGGACTAGGTAACCCTTTTATGTTC
>TRBJ2-7|TRBV11-2|.|TRBD1
CASSSLTGAGEQYF
TGTGCCAGCAGCTCCTTAACAGGGGCGGGCGAGCAGTACTTC
>TRBJ1-1|TRBV19|once|TRBD1
CASSSPQGAGGTEAFF
TGTGCCAGTTCTAGCCCACAGGGGGCGGGTGGCACTGAAGCTTTCTTT
>TRBJ2-3|TRBV7-6|.|.
CASSLGRLATQYF
TGTGCCAGCAGCTTAGGGCGGCTAGCTACGCAGTATTTT
>TRBJ1-5|TRBV11-3|.|.
CASSPPWGWNQPQHF
TGTGCCAGCAGCCCCCCCTGGGGGTGGAATCAGCCCCAGCATTTT
>TRBJ2-3|TRBV2|once|TRBD2
CASSLLAGATDTQYF
TGTGCCAGCAGTTTGCTAGCGGGGGCCACAGATACGCAGTATTTT
>TRBJ2-4|TRBV19|.|.
CASTPGGGLAKNIQYF
TGTGCCAGTACGCCCGGAGGGGGTCTAGCCAAAAACATTCAGTACTTC
>TRBJ2-1|TRBV15|.|.
CATSPGLGFQGSDEQFF
TGTGCCACCAGCCCGGGCTTGGGGTTCCAGGGTTCGGACGAGCAGTTCTTC
>TRBJ1-4|TRBV27|.|.
CASSLSARNLEKLFF
TGTGCCAGCAGTTTATCGGCGAGGAATCTTGAAAAACTGTTTTTT
>TRBJ1-6|TRBV9|.|.
CASSDPSGRGYNSPLHF
TGTGCCAGCAGCGATCCCTCGGGGAGGGGATATAATTCACCCCTCCACTTT
>TRBJ1-5|TRBV7-6|.|.
CASSLEAGPGWINQPQHF
TGTGCCAGCAGCTTAGAGGCGGGGCCGGGGTGGATAAATCAGCCCCAGCATTTT
>TRBJ2-6|TRBV5-1|.|.
CASSLERTGISSGANVLTF
TGCGCCAGCAGCTTGGAAAGGACGGGGATCAGCTCTGGGGCCAACGTCCTGACTTTC
>TRBJ1-1|TRBV30|.|.
CAWSVSRNTEAFF
TGTGCCTGGAGTGTTAGTCGGAACACTGAAGCTTTCTTT
>TRBJ2-2|TRBV5-1|.|.
CASSLESRGTGELFF
TGCGCCAGCAGCTTGGAATCCCGGGGGACCGGGGAGCTGTTTTTT
>TRBJ2-3|TRBV5-1|once|.
CASSFRGGGARGGDTQYF
TGCGCCAGCAGTTTCCGAGGCGGGGGCGCGAGGGGTGGAGATACGCAGTATTTT
>TRBJ1-5|TRBV28|.|TRBD1
CASSLTGAQPQHF
TGTGCCAGCAGTTTGACAGGGGCGCAGCCCCAGCATTTT
>TRBJ1-5|TRBV5-1|.|.
CASSEDGNQPQHF
TGCGCCAGCAGCGAGGACGGTAATCAGCCCCAGCATTTT
>TRBJ2-7|TRBV9|.|.
CASSRTTGHRYEQYF
TGTGCCAGCAGCCGCACGACGGGACACCGCTACGAGCAGTACTTC
>TRBJ1-1|TRBV28|few|TRBD1
CASSLLGQGLRGTEAFF
TGTGCCAGCAGCCTATTAGGACAGGGTTTAAGGGGCACTGAAGCTTTCTTT
>TRBJ1-3|TRBV5-1|once|.
CASSSGNTIYF
TGCGCCAGCAGCTCAGGAAACACCATATATTTT
>TRBJ2-3|TRBV25-1|.|.
CASSASTDTQYF
TGTGCCAGCAGTGCTAGCACAGATACGCAGTATTTT
>TRBJ2-4|TRBV6-5|.|.
CASSTGLIQYF
TGTGCCAGCAGCACAGGGTTAATTCAGTACTTC
>TRBJ2-1|TRBV7-6|.|TRBD2
CASSLTRGGDTNEQFF
TGTGCCAGCAGCTTAACCCGGGGGGGGGATACAAATGAGCAGTTCTTC
>TRBJ2-2|TRBV5-1|.|.
CASSLGLSANTGELFF
TGCGCCAGCAGCCTAGGACTGAGCGCGAACACCGGGGAGCTGTTTTTT
>TRBJ2-7|TRBV5-1|once|TRBD2
CASSLAVSGGTFYEQYF
TGCGCCAGCAGCTTGGCTGTTAGCGGGGGGACATTCTACGAGCAGTACTTC
>TRBJ1-5|TRBV30|.|TRBD1
CAWSADRGWQPQHF
TGTGCCTGGAGTGCCGACAGGGGGTGGCAGCCCCAGCATTTT
>TRBJ2-7|TRBV28|.|.
CASSLGTVTYEQYF
TGTGCCAGCAGTCTCGGGACTGTCACCTACGAGCAGTACTTC
>TRBJ1-4|TRBV7-9|.|.
CASSSSLTREKLFF
TGTGCCAGCAGCTCCAGCCTCACCCGGGAAAAACTGTTTTTT
>TRBJ2-1|TRBV7-3|.|TRBD2
CASSPFSGGSSNEQFF
TGTGCCAGCAGCCCTTTTAGCGGGGGGTCATCCAATGAGCAGTTCTTC